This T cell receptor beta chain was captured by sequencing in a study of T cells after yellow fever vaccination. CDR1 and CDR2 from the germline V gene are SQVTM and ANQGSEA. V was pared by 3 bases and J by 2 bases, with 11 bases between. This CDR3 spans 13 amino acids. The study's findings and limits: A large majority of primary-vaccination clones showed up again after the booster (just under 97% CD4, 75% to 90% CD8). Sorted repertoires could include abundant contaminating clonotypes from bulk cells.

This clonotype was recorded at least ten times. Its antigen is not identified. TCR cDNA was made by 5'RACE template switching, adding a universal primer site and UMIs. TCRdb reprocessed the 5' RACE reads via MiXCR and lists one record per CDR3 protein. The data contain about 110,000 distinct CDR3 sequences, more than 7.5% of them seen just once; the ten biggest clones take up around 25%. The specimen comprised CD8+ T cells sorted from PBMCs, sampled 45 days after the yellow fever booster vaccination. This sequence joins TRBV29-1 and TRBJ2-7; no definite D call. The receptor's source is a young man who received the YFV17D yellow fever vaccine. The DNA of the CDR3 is TGCAGCGTTGAGGCAGCGACCACCTACGAGCAGTACTTC. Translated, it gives CSVEAATTYEQYF.